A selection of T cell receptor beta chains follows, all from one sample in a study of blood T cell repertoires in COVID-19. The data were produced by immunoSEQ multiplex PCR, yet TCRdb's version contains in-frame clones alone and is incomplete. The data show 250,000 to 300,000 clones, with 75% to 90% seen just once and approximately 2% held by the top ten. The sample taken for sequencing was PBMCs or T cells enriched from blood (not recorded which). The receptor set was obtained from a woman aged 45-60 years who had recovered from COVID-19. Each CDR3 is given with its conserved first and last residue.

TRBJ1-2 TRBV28 CASSYGQGTNYGYTF
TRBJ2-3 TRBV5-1 CASSLGSNRRADTQYF
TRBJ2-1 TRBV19 CASSIEAGGYPNEQFF
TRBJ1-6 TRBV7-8 CASSLGQSHNSPLHF
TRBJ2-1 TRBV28 CASSFPTSGVNEQFF
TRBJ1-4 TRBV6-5 CASSYSGPGPNEKLFF
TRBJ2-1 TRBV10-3 CAISAPGQVYNEQFF
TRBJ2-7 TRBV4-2 CASSQVTGGWYEQYF
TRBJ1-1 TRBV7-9 CASSQWTGDTEAFF
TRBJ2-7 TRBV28 CASQTTGQGSYEQYF
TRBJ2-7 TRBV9 CASSKDTGGFYEQYF
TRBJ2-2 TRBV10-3 CAAGQGANTGELFF
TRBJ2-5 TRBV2 CASSVGKETQYF
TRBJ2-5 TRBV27 CASSFNRGQETQYF
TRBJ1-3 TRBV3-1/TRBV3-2 CASSQAGAIYF
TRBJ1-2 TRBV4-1 CASSQVGQGHGYTF
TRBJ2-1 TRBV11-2 CASSLALPGQGTAEQFF
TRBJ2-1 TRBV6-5 CASSYLSGSTNEQFF
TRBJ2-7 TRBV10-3 CAISDSSGSSYEQYF
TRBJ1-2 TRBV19 CASSNPGTGVGGYTF
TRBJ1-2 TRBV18 CASSPSRQGVDGYTF
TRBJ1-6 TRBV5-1 CASSLRTANNSPLHF
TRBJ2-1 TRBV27 CASSFTTPTSGTEFF
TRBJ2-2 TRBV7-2 CASSPRTANTGELFF
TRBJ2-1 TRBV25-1 CASSGLSLAGGANEQFF
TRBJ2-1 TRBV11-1 CASSLGSGRNNEQFF
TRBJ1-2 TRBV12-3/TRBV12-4 CASSQGLYYGYTF
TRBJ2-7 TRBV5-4 CASSVRGTYEQYF
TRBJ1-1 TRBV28 CASSSTGYITEAFF
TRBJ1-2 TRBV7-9 CASSLAAAGDYGYTF
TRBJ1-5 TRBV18 CASSPGGDGQPQHF
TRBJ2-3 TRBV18 CASSPYQGKKDTQYF
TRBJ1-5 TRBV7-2 CASSQRDNNQPQHF
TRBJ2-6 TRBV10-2 CASRTSGINYSGANVLTF
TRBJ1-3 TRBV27 CASSLGPGQPSFSGNTIYF
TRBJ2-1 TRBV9 CASSVRALADNEQFF
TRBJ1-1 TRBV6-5 CASSQGQGNTEAFF